The T cell receptor beta chain under discussion was sequenced for a study of blood T cells in healthy people across ages. Regarding the study as a whole: Correlation between TCR beta diversity and naive T cell percentage was strong.

In its sample, this clonotype was seen a few times. What it binds is not known. Isolation of PBMCs gave at least 6.5 million cells per sample. The use of a sample-barcoded 5' primer and a J-beta primer mix characterized a second PCR of 7 to 11 cycles. Every cDNA was tagged by a template-switch adaptor with 12 random nucleotides. TCRdb reprocessed the 5' RACE reads with MiXCR, giving one entry per CDR3 protein. The table lists around 970,000 distinct CDR3 sequences, roughly half of them singletons, with over 20% in the top ten. Germline V gene sequence: CDR1 ENHRY, CDR2 SYGVKD. The CDR3 extends over 13 amino acids. Trimming took 3 bases from V and 2 from J; bases not matched to a gene: 1.

V is TRBV10-3 and J is TRBJ2-7; 7 bases fit TRBD2. The origin of this receptor is an older woman in good health. The sequencing input was blood. The CDR3 region is CAISEGTTYEQYF. For the CDR3, the DNA is TGTGCCATCAGTGAAGGGACTACCTACGAGCAGTACTTC.